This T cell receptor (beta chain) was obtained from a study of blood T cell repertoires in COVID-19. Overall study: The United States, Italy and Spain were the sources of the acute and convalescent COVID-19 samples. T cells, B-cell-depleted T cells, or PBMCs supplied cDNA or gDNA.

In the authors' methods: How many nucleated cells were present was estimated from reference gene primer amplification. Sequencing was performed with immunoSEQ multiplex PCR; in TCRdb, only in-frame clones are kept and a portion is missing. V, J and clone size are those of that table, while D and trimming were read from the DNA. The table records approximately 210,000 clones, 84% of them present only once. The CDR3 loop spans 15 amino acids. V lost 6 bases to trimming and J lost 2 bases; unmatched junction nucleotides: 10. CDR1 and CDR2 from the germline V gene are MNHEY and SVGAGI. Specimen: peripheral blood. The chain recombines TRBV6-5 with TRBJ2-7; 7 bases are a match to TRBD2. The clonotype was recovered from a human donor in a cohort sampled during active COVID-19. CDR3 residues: CASSFGGEGAYEQYF. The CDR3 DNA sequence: TGTGCCAGCAGCTTCGGAGGGGAGGGAGCCTACGAGCAGTACTTC.